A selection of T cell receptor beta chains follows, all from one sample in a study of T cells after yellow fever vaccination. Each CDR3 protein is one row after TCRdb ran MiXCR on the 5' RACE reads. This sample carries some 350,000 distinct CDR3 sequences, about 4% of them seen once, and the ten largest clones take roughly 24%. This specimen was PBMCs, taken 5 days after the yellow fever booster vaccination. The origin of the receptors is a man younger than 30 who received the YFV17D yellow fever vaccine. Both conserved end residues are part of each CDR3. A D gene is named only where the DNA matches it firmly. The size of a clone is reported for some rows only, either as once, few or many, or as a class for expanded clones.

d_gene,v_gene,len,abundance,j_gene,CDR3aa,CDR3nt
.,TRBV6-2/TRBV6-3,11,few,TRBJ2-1,CASSPGTEQFF,TGTGCCAGCAGTCCAGGGACTGAGCAGTTCTTC
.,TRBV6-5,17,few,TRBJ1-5,CASTKKEANRENQPQHF,TGTGCCAGCACTAAAAAGGAGGCAAACCGGGAGAATCAGCCCCAGCATTTT
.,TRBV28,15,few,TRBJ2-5,CASSFLTAHGETQYF,TGTGCCAGCAGTTTTTTGACGGCGCATGGGGAGACCCAGTACTTC
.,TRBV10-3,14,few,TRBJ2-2,CAIRQQETFGRLFF,TGTGCCATCCGGCAACAAGAAACATTTGGGCGGCTGTTTTTT
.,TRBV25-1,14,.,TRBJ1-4,CASSDPWSGEKLFF,TGTGCCAGCAGTGATCCCTGGTCGGGTGAAAAACTGTTTTTT
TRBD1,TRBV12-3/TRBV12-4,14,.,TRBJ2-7,CASSHPPGQGQQYF,TGTGCCAGCAGCCACCCCCCGGGACAGGGTCAGCAGTACTTC
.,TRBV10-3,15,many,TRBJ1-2,CAISEGGPTNYGYTF,TGTGCCATCAGTGAGGGCGGTCCGACTAACTATGGCTACACCTTC
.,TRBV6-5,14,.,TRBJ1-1,CASSPPGGGTEAFF,TGTGCCAGCAGCCCACCTGGGGGTGGCACTGAAGCTTTCTTT
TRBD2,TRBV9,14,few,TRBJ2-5,CASSDSGGGETQYF,TGTGCCAGCAGTGATAGCGGGGGCGGGGAGACCCAGTACTTC
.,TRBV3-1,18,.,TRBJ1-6,CASSQGSGTSSGNSPLHF,TGTGCCAGCAGCCAAGGCTCCGGGACGTCTTCGGGCAATTCACCCCTCCACTTT
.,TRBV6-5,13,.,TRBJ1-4,CASRSGADEKLFF,TGTGCCAGCCGGTCAGGGGCTGATGAAAAACTGTTTTTT
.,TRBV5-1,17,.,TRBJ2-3,CASSLYPGTPFRDTQYF,TGCGCCAGCAGCCTATACCCCGGGACCCCCTTTAGAGATACGCAGTATTTT
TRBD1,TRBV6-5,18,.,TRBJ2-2,CASSYRPGTGSENGELFF,TGTGCCAGCAGTTACCGTCCCGGGACAGGGTCTGAAAACGGGGAGCTGTTTTTT
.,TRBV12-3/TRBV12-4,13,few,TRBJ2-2,CASSFEGTGELFF,TGTGCCAGCAGTTTTGAAGGGACCGGGGAGCTGTTTTTT
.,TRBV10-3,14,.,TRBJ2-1,CAISGDLTNNEQFF,TGTGCCATCAGTGGGGACCTAACAAACAATGAGCAGTTCTTC
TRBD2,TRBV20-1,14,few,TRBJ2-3,CSGTSGASTDTQYF,TGCAGTGGCACTAGCGGGGCTAGCACAGATACGCAGTATTTT
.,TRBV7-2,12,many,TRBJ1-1,CASSLAGREAFF,TGTGCCAGCAGCTTAGCGGGGAGGGAAGCTTTCTTT
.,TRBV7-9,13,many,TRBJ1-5,CASSLWVNQPQHF,TGTGCCAGCAGCTTATGGGTGAATCAGCCCCAGCATTTT
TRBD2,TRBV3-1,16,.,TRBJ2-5,CASSLGTSGVQETQYF,TGTGCCAGCAGCCTTGGGACTAGCGGGGTACAAGAGACCCAGTACTTC
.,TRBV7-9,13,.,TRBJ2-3,CASSFPVTDTQYF,TGTGCCAGCAGCTTTCCAGTCACAGATACGCAGTATTTT
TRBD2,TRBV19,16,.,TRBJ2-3,CASSTGLAGIIDTQYF,TGTGCCAGTAGTACCGGACTAGCGGGGATTATAGATACGCAGTATTTT
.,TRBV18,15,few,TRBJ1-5,CASSPTGNGNQPQHF,TGTGCCAGCTCACCAACAGGGAATGGCAATCAGCCCCAGCATTTT
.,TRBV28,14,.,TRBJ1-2,CASSAPGGRRGYTF,TGTGCCAGCAGTGCCCCCGGGGGGCGCAGGGGCTACACCTTC
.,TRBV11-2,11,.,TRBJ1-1,CASTDGQMAFF,TGTGCCAGCACCGACGGACAGATGGCTTTCTTT
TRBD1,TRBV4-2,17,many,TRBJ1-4,CASSQGGPGTGGEKLFF,TGTGCCAGCAGCCAAGGAGGCCCCGGGACAGGGGGTGAAAAACTGTTTTTT
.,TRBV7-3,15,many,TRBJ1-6,CASSPSGTGNSPLHF,TGTGCCAGCAGCCCCTCCGGGACGGGTAATTCACCCCTCCACTTT
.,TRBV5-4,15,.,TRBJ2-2,CASSEGAAATGELFF,TGTGCCAGCAGCGAGGGAGCAGCCGCCACCGGGGAGCTGTTTTTT
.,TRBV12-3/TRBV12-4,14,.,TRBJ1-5,CASRPPGINQPQHF,TGTGCCAGCAGACCGCCAGGGATCAATCAGCCCCAGCATTTT
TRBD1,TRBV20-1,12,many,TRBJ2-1,CSASPSRTGQFF,TGCAGTGCTTCCCCATCAAGGACAGGGCAGTTCTTC
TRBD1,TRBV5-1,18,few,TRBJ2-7,CASSSGQGAPTRTYEQYF,TGCGCCAGCAGCTCGGGACAGGGGGCGCCGACCCGAACCTACGAGCAGTACTTC
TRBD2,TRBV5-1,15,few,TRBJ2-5,CASSVTSGGRETQYF,TGCGCCAGCAGCGTTACTAGCGGGGGTCGGGAGACCCAGTACTTC
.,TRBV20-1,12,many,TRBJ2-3,CSAPKGLDTQYF,TGCAGTGCTCCAAAAGGCCTAGATACGCAGTATTTT
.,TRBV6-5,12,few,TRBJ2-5,CASSYQQETQYF,TGTGCCAGCAGTTACCAGCAAGAGACCCAGTACTTC
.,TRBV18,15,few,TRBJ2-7,CASSAGTSPPDEQYF,TGTGCCAGCTCAGCGGGCACTAGCCCTCCCGACGAGCAGTACTTC
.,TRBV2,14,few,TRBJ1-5,CASSEQTDDQPQHF,TGTGCCAGCAGTGAACAGACAGATGATCAGCCCCAGCATTTT